The 19 T cell receptor beta chains below all came from one sample that was sequenced in a study of identical twins. MiXCR, applied by TCRdb to the 5' RACE reads, yields one record per CDR3 protein. This sample has approximately 280,000 distinct CDR3 sequences, with about 8.1% found just once. The same sample was also studied in work on yellow fever vaccine responses in identical twins.

Sequencing was carried out using memory (CD45RO+) T cells sorted from blood. All receptors derive from a woman aged 18-30 years in good health.

This clonotype was counted many times. The chain carries TRBV6-2 or TRBV6-3 and TRBJ2-4; perhaps D is TRBD1 or TRBD2 (5 bases each). V lost 6 bases and J 1 base, leaving 10 bases between the germline ends. Germline V lookup: CDR1 MNHEY, CDR2 SVGEGT. This CDR3 has 14 residues. CDR3 protein: CASSEWGAKNIQYF. DNA for the CDR3: TGTGCCAGCAGCGAATGGGGGGCCAAAAACATTCAGTACTTC.

This clonotype was detected many times. This chain joins TRBV7-8 and TRBJ1-1; no definite D call. V lost 1 base, J lost 3 bases, and 6 bases lay in between. Germline CDR1 SGHVS, CDR2 FQNEAQ. The CDR3 spans 13 residues. CDR3 in DNA: TGTGCCAGCAGCTTAGGGTCTCACACTGAAGCTTTCTTT. Protein: CASSLGSHTEAFF.

A few counts support this clonotype. This chain links TRBV6-1 with TRBJ2-1; 8 nucleotides align to TRBD2. This CDR3 is built from 14 residues. In germline, CDR1 is MNHNS, CDR2 SASEGT. After removal of 4 bases from V and 6 bases from J, the junction contained 5 bases not matched to a gene. The DNA of the CDR3 is TGTGCCAGCAGTGTCGAGCGGGAGTTCAATGAGCAGTTCTTC. Protein sequence: CASSVEREFNEQFF.

A few counts support this clonotype. V gene TRBV13 combines with J gene TRBJ2-7, with D perhaps matching TRBD2 (6 bases). Looked up from germline, CDR1 is PRHDT and CDR2 is FYEKMQ (reference sequence). Trimming removed 1 base at V and 0 bases at J, with 13 bases between. The CDR3 is 16 amino acids. CDR3 nucleotide sequence: TGTGCCAGCAGCTTAGTCGGCGGGAACAGCTCCTACGAGCAGTACTTC. Protein: CASSLVGGNSSYEQYF. Combining the CDR3 with reference TRBV13 and TRBJ2-7 gives the whole variable domain AAGVIQSPRHLIKEKRETATLKCYPIPRHDTVYWYQQGPGQDPQFLISFYEKMQSDKGSIPDRFSAQQFSDYHSELNMSSLELGDSALYFCASSLVGGNSSYEQYFGPGTRLTVT.

In nucleotides, the CDR3 is TGTGCCAGCTCACCACCAACCGGGGAGGGAAGGCCTGAAGCTTTCTTT. Residues: CASSPPTGEGRPEAFF. The chain links TRBV18 to TRBJ1-1; D is unresolved. CDR3 length: 16 residues. The V end was cut by 0 bases, the J end by 6 bases, with 17 bases between. Per the germline V gene, CDR1 is KGHSH and CDR2 is LQKENI.

The sample holds many counts of this clonotype. The gene calls are TRBV5-1 and TRBJ2-1, with 10 bases fitting TRBD1. Germline V CDR1 and CDR2: SGHRS, YFSETQ. The CDR3 length is 14 residues. V lost 4 bases and J lost 6; bases outside the gene matches: 4. CDR3 sequence reads: CASSTGTGVNEQFF. The CDR3 coding sequence is TGCGCCAGCAGCACCGGGACAGGGGTCAATGAGCAGTTCTTC.

Ten or more counts support this clonotype. The chain is built from TRBV29-1 and TRBJ2-7; 8 positions match TRBD1. The CDR3 spans 13 residues. V lost 8 bases and J lost 5; bases outside the gene matches: 11. Germline CDR1 and CDR2: SQVTM and ANQGSEA. CDR3 DNA sequence: TGCAGCTTCCAGACAGGGGCACTCCACGAGCAGTACTTC. Protein sequence: CSFQTGALHEQYF.

This clonotype showed up many times. The chain recombines TRBV2 with TRBJ2-5; D remains unclear. Germline V gene sequence: CDR1 SNHLY, CDR2 FYNNEI. The V end lost 5 bases, the J end lost 1 base, and 8 bases lay between the germline ends. The CDR3 length is 13 residues. The chain's CDR3 is CASSYGFQETQYF. The CDR3 nucleotides read TGTGCCAGCAGTTACGGATTCCAAGAGACCCAGTACTTC.

Details on this clonotype: The junction departs from the called germline gene at one end, perhaps through a read error. The chain links TRBV4-1 to TRBJ2-1; 8 nucleotides agree with TRBD2. The CDR3 contains 18 residues. Germline CDR1 and CDR2: MGHRA and YSYEKL. CDR3 nucleotide sequence: TGCGTCAGCAGCCAAGTCGATAGCGGGATTTGGGCATACAATGAGCAGTTCTTC. Translation gives CVSSQVDSGIWAYNEQFF.

The chain recombines TRBV2 with TRBJ2-2; 9 nucleotides match TRBD2. Trimming removed 4 bases from V and 4 bases from J; junction bases left unmatched: 4. Looked up from germline, CDR1 is SNHLY and CDR2 is FYNNEI. There are 15 residues in the CDR3. The CDR3 reads CASSGLAGPTGELFF. The CDR3 region has the DNA TGTGCCAGCAGTGGCCTAGCGGGGCCCACCGGGGAGCTGTTTTTT.

V gene TRBV2 combines with J gene TRBJ2-4; possibly TRBD1 for D (6 bases). Trimming removed 4 bases from V and 0 bases from J, with 7 bases in between. Germline V gene sequence: CDR1 SNHLY, CDR2 FYNNEI. The CDR3 has 14 amino acids. This CDR3 reads CASSGQAAKNIQYF. In DNA, the CDR3 is TGTGCCAGCAGTGGACAGGCAGCCAAAAACATTCAGTACTTC. Filled out from reference TRBV2 and TRBJ2-4, the complete variable domain reads EPEVTQTPSHQVTQMGQEVILRCVPISNHLYFYWYRQILGQKVEFLVSFYNNEISEKSEIFDDQFSVERPDGSNFTLKIRSTKLEDSAMYFCASSGQAAKNIQYFGAGTRLSVL.

This clonotype was observed a few times. J is TRBJ2-6 and V is TRBV21-1; no check of the table's D call, TRBD1, against the DNA was made. TRBV21-1 is given as a pseudogene. The CDR3 loop spans 18 amino acids. The CDR3 loop reads CASSNYGGYDSGANVLTF. The CDR3 DNA follows: TGTGCCAGCAGCAATTACGGGGGCTACGACTCTGGGGCCAACGTCCTGACTTTC.

This chain joins TRBV20-1 and TRBJ2-2; 8 nucleotides agree with TRBD1. The CDR3 contains 16 residues. Trimming took 3 bases from V and 6 from J; bases not matched to a gene: 12. Germline CDR1 DFQATT, CDR2 SNEGSKA (reference sequence). The CDR3 nucleotides read TGCAGTGCTAGGCCCTTCTCACAGGGGGGAGCCGGGGAGCTGTTTTTT. It codes for CSARPFSQGGAGELFF.

This clonotype was counted between two and nine times. The chain has TRBV5-1 and TRBJ1-1; a weak D match, TRBD1 (5 bases). Germline loops: CDR1 SGHRS, CDR2 YFSETQ. The CDR3 is 15 amino acids. V dropped 0 bases and J dropped 0 bases, with 9 bases sitting between them. CDR3 sequence: CASSLDVTVNTEAFF. The CDR3 DNA follows: TGCGCCAGCAGCTTGGATGTGACAGTGAACACTGAAGCTTTCTTT.

Many counts were recorded for this clonotype. The J gene is TRBJ2-7, the V gene TRBV3-1; D is unclear. The CDR3 is 16 residues long. The V gene's germline CDR1 is LGHDT and CDR2 YNNKEL (reference sequence). Deletions cut 1 base from V and 3 bases from J, with 16 bases between. The DNA for the CDR3 is TGTGCCAGCAGCCAAGCAAGGGCAGCCGAAGGCTACGAGCAGTACTTC. Protein sequence: CASSQARAAEGYEQYF.

V usage is TRBV12-3 or TRBV12-4 and J usage is TRBJ1-5; D might be TRBD1 (6 bases). V lost 5 bases and J lost 1, with 18 bases in between. CDR3 length: 17 amino acids. The CDR3 loop is CASSPGVAGASNQPQHF. CDR3 in DNA: TGTGCCAGCAGTCCAGGGGTGGCAGGAGCGAGCAATCAGCCCCAGCATTTT.

The gene calls are TRBV28 and TRBJ2-7; TRBD2 aligns across 7 bases. This CDR3 contains 14 residues. J was trimmed by 9 bases and V by 3 bases; bases with no gene match: 11. The V gene's germline CDR1 is MDHEN and CDR2 SYDVKM. The CDR3 DNA reads TGTGCCAGCAGTTTGTCCGCATGGGGGGGAGTGCAGTACGTC. This sequence encodes CASSLSAWGGVQYV.

This clonotype was picked up a small number of times. V is TRBV11-2 and J is TRBJ2-5; 10 positions match TRBD2. In germline, CDR1 is SGHAT, CDR2 FQNNGV. V shed 2 bases and J 5 bases; nucleotides not matched to a gene: 14. This CDR3 region has 18 residues. The DNA of the CDR3 is TGTGCCAGCAGCTTAATCGGACTAGCGGTACAATTAAGGGAGACCCAGTACTTC. Protein sequence: CASSLIGLAVQLRETQYF.

This clonotype was counted between two and nine times. The chain employs TRBV28 and TRBJ2-7; D gene ambiguous. This CDR3 has 15 amino acids. Looked up from germline, CDR1 is MDHEN and CDR2 is SYDVKM. Deletions cut 2 bases from V and 0 bases from J, with 11 bases between. CDR3 DNA sequence: TGTGCCAGCAGTTTAAATTCGCTGAGCTCCTACGAGCAGTACGTC. Amino acid sequence: CASSLNSLSSYEQYV.